This is a list of T cell receptor beta chains from one sample in a study of OX40 agonist ivuxolimab in advanced cancers. Generated by immunoSEQ multiplex PCR, the TCRdb table keeps only in-frame clones and is missing some. The sample has 95,000 to 150,000 clones, 85% to 95% seen once. The sample was CD4+ or CD8+ T cells sorted from blood, taken in a trial of the OX40 agonist ivuxolimab. These receptors were taken from an adult with an advanced solid tumor such as melanoma, head and neck, liver or kidney cancer. Each CDR3 is given with its conserved first and last residue. Fields, in order: V gene, clone size, D gene, J gene, CDR3 length, CDR3 protein, CDR3 DNA. A D gene is named only where the DNA matches it firmly. Size is stated for part of the rows, as once, few or many counts, or as a class when the clone is expanded.

V gene: TRBV5-7; clone size: NA; D gene: NA; J gene: TRBJ2-4; CDR3 length: 15; CDR3 protein: CASSLGVLAKNIQYF; CDR3 DNA: TGTGCCAGCAGCTTGGGGGTCCTAGCCAAAAACATTCAGTACTTC
V gene: TRBV6-5; clone size: once; D gene: NA; J gene: TRBJ1-4; CDR3 length: 15; CDR3 protein: CASSLETGRSEKLFF; CDR3 DNA: TGTGCCAGCAGCTTGGAGACAGGACGGAGTGAAAAACTGTTTTTT
V gene: TRBV20-1; clone size: NA; D gene: NA; J gene: TRBJ1-1; CDR3 length: 11; CDR3 protein: CSASNSTEAFF; CDR3 DNA: TGCAGTGCTAGTAACAGCACTGAAGCTTTCTTT
V gene: TRBV5-4; clone size: NA; D gene: TRBD1; J gene: TRBJ2-2; CDR3 length: 15; CDR3 protein: CASSLGTGGTGELFF; CDR3 DNA: TGTGCCAGCAGCTTGGGGACAGGGGGCACTGGGGAGCTGTTTTTT
V gene: TRBV5-6; clone size: NA; D gene: NA; J gene: TRBJ1-3; CDR3 length: 14; CDR3 protein: CASSLEVRGNTIYF; CDR3 DNA: TGTGCCAGCAGCTTAGAGGTCCGGGGGAACACCATATATTTT
V gene: TRBV7-9; clone size: once; D gene: TRBD1; J gene: TRBJ2-7; CDR3 length: 14; CDR3 protein: CASSLTGGLAEQYF; CDR3 DNA: TGTGCCAGCAGCCTGACAGGGGGCCTTGCCGAGCAGTACTTC
V gene: TRBV6-1; clone size: NA; D gene: NA; J gene: TRBJ2-2; CDR3 length: 15; CDR3 protein: CASSELNANTGELFF; CDR3 DNA: TGTGCCAGCAGTGAACTTAACGCGAACACCGGGGAGCTGTTTTTT
V gene: TRBV9; clone size: NA; D gene: NA; J gene: TRBJ2-2; CDR3 length: 13; CDR3 protein: CASSVGRAGELFF; CDR3 DNA: TGTGCCAGCAGCGTAGGAAGGGCCGGGGAGCTGTTTTTT
V gene: TRBV7-9; clone size: NA; D gene: NA; J gene: TRBJ1-3; CDR3 length: 13; CDR3 protein: CASSSLSGNTIYF; CDR3 DNA: TGTGCCAGCTCCAGCCTCTCTGGAAACACCATATATTTT
V gene: TRBV11-3; clone size: NA; D gene: TRBD2; J gene: TRBJ2-3; CDR3 length: 17; CDR3 protein: CASSLGHSGGATDTQYF; CDR3 DNA: TGTGCCAGCAGCTTAGGTCACAGCGGGGGGGCTACAGATACGCAGTATTTT
V gene: TRBV5-1; clone size: NA; D gene: TRBD1; J gene: TRBJ1-2; CDR3 length: 15; CDR3 protein: CASSIRTGGPYGYTF; CDR3 DNA: TGCGCCAGCAGCATACGGACAGGGGGCCCCTATGGCTACACCTTC
V gene: TRBV18; clone size: NA; D gene: TRBD1; J gene: TRBJ1-4; CDR3 length: 15; CDR3 protein: CASSRGTDLNEKLFF; CDR3 DNA: TGTGCCAGCTCACGTGGGACAGACCTTAATGAAAAACTGTTTTTT
V gene: TRBV4-1; clone size: NA; D gene: TRBD1; J gene: TRBJ2-1; CDR3 length: 16; CDR3 protein: CASSKQGARGHNEQFF; CDR3 DNA: TGCGCCAGCAGCAAACAGGGGGCGCGAGGGCACAATGAGCAGTTCTTC
V gene: TRBV19; clone size: NA; D gene: TRBD1; J gene: TRBJ2-2; CDR3 length: 13; CDR3 protein: CASSPQGAGELFF; CDR3 DNA: TGTGCCAGTAGTCCCCAGGGGGCCGGGGAGCTGTTTTTT
V gene: TRBV5-5; clone size: NA; D gene: NA; J gene: TRBJ2-3; CDR3 length: 12; CDR3 protein: CASSLRRDTQYF; CDR3 DNA: TGTGCCAGCAGCTTGAGGCGGGATACGCAGTATTTT
V gene: TRBV19; clone size: few; D gene: NA; J gene: TRBJ1-5; CDR3 length: 12; CDR3 protein: CASGRTDQPQHF; CDR3 DNA: TGTGCCAGTGGTCGGACAGATCAGCCCCAGCATTTT
V gene: TRBV18; clone size: NA; D gene: NA; J gene: TRBJ1-2; CDR3 length: 15; CDR3 protein: CASSPRPDTLNGYTF; CDR3 DNA: TGTGCCAGCTCACCCCGCCCGGACACCTTAAATGGCTACACCTTC
V gene: TRBV5-4; clone size: NA; D gene: NA; J gene: TRBJ2-6; CDR3 length: 16; CDR3 protein: CASTGIRSSGANVLTF; CDR3 DNA: TGTGCCAGTACAGGTATAAGGTCCTCTGGGGCCAACGTCCTGACTTTC
V gene: TRBV25-1; clone size: NA; D gene: NA; J gene: TRBJ1-2; CDR3 length: 15; CDR3 protein: CASSGHGAGFYGYTF; CDR3 DNA: TGTGCCAGCAGTGGCCATGGGGCAGGGTTCTATGGCTACACCTTC
V gene: TRBV28; clone size: NA; D gene: NA; J gene: TRBJ2-5; CDR3 length: 13; CDR3 protein: CASSPVGQETQYF; CDR3 DNA: TGTGCCAGCAGCCCCGTGGGCCAAGAGACCCAGTACTTC
V gene: TRBV6-4; clone size: NA; D gene: NA; J gene: TRBJ1-6; CDR3 length: 13; CDR3 protein: CASSEQGNSPLHF; CDR3 DNA: TGTGCCAGCAGTGAACAGGGAAATTCACCCCTCCACTTT
V gene: TRBV9; clone size: once; D gene: TRBD2; J gene: TRBJ2-7; CDR3 length: 15; CDR3 protein: CASSVGGAGGYEQYF; CDR3 DNA: TGTGCCAGCAGCGTAGGGGGAGCGGGAGGTTACGAGCAGTACTTC
V gene: TRBV28; clone size: once; D gene: TRBD1; J gene: TRBJ1-1; CDR3 length: 16; CDR3 protein: CASSSPGGEPTAEAFF; CDR3 DNA: TGTGCCAGCAGCTCTCCAGGGGGCGAACCGACGGCTGAAGCTTTCTTT
V gene: TRBV6-6; clone size: once; D gene: NA; J gene: TRBJ1-1; CDR3 length: 13; CDR3 protein: CASRAGRNTEAFF; CDR3 DNA: TGTGCCAGCAGGGCCGGGAGGAACACTGAAGCTTTCTTT
V gene: TRBV19; clone size: NA; D gene: NA; J gene: TRBJ1-1; CDR3 length: 14; CDR3 protein: CASSITGTNTEAFF; CDR3 DNA: TGTGCCAGTAGTATAACAGGGACGAACACTGAAGCTTTCTTT
V gene: TRBV28; clone size: NA; D gene: NA; J gene: TRBJ2-1; CDR3 length: 14; CDR3 protein: CASSLGGNLNEQFF; CDR3 DNA: TGTGCCAGCAGTTTAGGGGGCAATTTAAATGAGCAGTTCTTC
V gene: TRBV7-8; clone size: NA; D gene: TRBD1; J gene: TRBJ2-7; CDR3 length: 16; CDR3 protein: CASSLNTGAPLYEQYF; CDR3 DNA: TGTGCCAGCAGCTTAAACACAGGGGCCCCCCTTTACGAGCAGTACTTC
V gene: TRBV10-3; clone size: NA; D gene: NA; J gene: TRBJ1-4; CDR3 length: 14; CDR3 protein: CAISKSGATEKLFF; CDR3 DNA: TGTGCCATCAGTAAGTCTGGGGCAACTGAAAAACTGTTTTTT
V gene: TRBV5-5; clone size: NA; D gene: NA; J gene: TRBJ2-7; CDR3 length: 17; CDR3 protein: CASSLGATGTLTYEQYF; CDR3 DNA: TGTGCCAGCAGCTTGGGGGCTACCGGGACCCTGACCTACGAGCAGTACTTC
V gene: TRBV7-9; clone size: NA; D gene: NA; J gene: TRBJ1-4; CDR3 length: 12; CDR3 protein: CASSVGWRKLFF; CDR3 DNA: TGTGCCAGCAGCGTCGGCTGGCGAAAACTGTTTTTT
V gene: TRBV7-2; clone size: NA; D gene: NA; J gene: TRBJ2-7; CDR3 length: 16; CDR3 protein: CASSLGFGGGTYEQYF; CDR3 DNA: TGTGCCAGCAGCTTAGGATTTGGCGGCGGCACCTACGAGCAGTACTTC
V gene: TRBV5-4; clone size: once; D gene: TRBD1; J gene: TRBJ1-4; CDR3 length: 14; CDR3 protein: CASSADRANEKLFF; CDR3 DNA: TGTGCCAGCAGCGCGGACAGGGCAAATGAAAAACTGTTTTTT
V gene: TRBV29-1; clone size: few; D gene: NA; J gene: TRBJ1-1; CDR3 length: 11; CDR3 protein: CSVESGIGAFF; CDR3 DNA: TGCAGCGTTGAGTCGGGGATAGGAGCTTTCTTT
V gene: TRBV9; clone size: NA; D gene: NA; J gene: TRBJ1-3; CDR3 length: 14; CDR3 protein: CASSVDTVGNTIYF; CDR3 DNA: TGTGCCAGCAGCGTAGATACAGTAGGAAACACCATATATTTT
V gene: TRBV30; clone size: NA; D gene: NA; J gene: TRBJ2-5; CDR3 length: 14; CDR3 protein: CAWSVPGVQETQYF; CDR3 DNA: TGTGCCTGGAGTGTACCCGGGGTCCAAGAGACCCAGTACTTC
V gene: TRBV18; clone size: NA; D gene: NA; J gene: TRBJ1-1; CDR3 length: 12; CDR3 protein: CASSPTVGEAFF; CDR3 DNA: TGTGCCAGCTCACCAACGGTAGGTGAAGCTTTCTTT
V gene: TRBV2; clone size: NA; D gene: NA; J gene: TRBJ1-1; CDR3 length: 15; CDR3 protein: CASSQTQGLGTEAFF; CDR3 DNA: TGTGCCAGCAGCCAGACCCAGGGGTTGGGCACTGAAGCTTTCTTT
V gene: TRBV27; clone size: NA; D gene: NA; J gene: TRBJ2-5; CDR3 length: 13; CDR3 protein: CASSSPLQETQYF; CDR3 DNA: TGTGCCAGCAGTTCACCACTTCAAGAGACCCAGTACTTC
V gene: TRBV4-3; clone size: NA; D gene: NA; J gene: TRBJ1-1; CDR3 length: 15; CDR3 protein: CASSQDRAANTEAFF; CDR3 DNA: TGCGCCAGCAGCCAAGATCGAGCGGCGAACACTGAAGCTTTCTTT
V gene: TRBV7-8; clone size: NA; D gene: NA; J gene: TRBJ2-1; CDR3 length: 13; CDR3 protein: CASIHTQSDEQFF; CDR3 DNA: TGTGCCAGCATTCACACCCAGAGCGATGAGCAGTTCTTC
V gene: TRBV6-5; clone size: NA; D gene: NA; J gene: TRBJ2-2; CDR3 length: 13; CDR3 protein: CASSRQGSGELFF; CDR3 DNA: TGTGCCAGCAGCCGTCAGGGTAGCGGGGAGCTGTTTTTT
V gene: TRBV7-3; clone size: once; D gene: NA; J gene: TRBJ2-2; CDR3 length: 12; CDR3 protein: CASGRNTGELFF; CDR3 DNA: TGTGCCAGCGGGAGGAACACCGGGGAGCTGTTTTTT
V gene: TRBV25-1; clone size: once; D gene: NA; J gene: TRBJ1-5; CDR3 length: 16; CDR3 protein: CASSEWGQPGNQPQHF; CDR3 DNA: TGTGCCAGCAGTGAATGGGGACAACCTGGCAATCAGCCCCAGCATTTT
V gene: TRBV18; clone size: NA; D gene: NA; J gene: TRBJ2-1; CDR3 length: 15; CDR3 protein: CASSPPGGVYNEQFF; CDR3 DNA: TGTGCCAGCTCACCACCGGGGGGAGTCTACAATGAGCAGTTCTTC
V gene: TRBV5-6; clone size: NA; D gene: TRBD2; J gene: TRBJ2-3; CDR3 length: 15; CDR3 protein: CASSLLRGAGDTQYF; CDR3 DNA: TGTGCCAGCAGCTTGTTGCGGGGGGCCGGAGATACGCAGTATTTT
V gene: TRBV30; clone size: NA; D gene: NA; J gene: TRBJ1-1; CDR3 length: 14; CDR3 protein: CAWTTGEMNTEAFF; CDR3 DNA: TGTGCCTGGACAACGGGGGAAATGAACACTGAAGCTTTCTTT
V gene: TRBV28; clone size: NA; D gene: TRBD2; J gene: TRBJ2-5; CDR3 length: 15; CDR3 protein: CASSLGTSGQETQYF; CDR3 DNA: TGTGCCAGCAGTTTAGGGACTAGCGGCCAAGAGACCCAGTACTTC
V gene: TRBV2; clone size: NA; D gene: TRBD1; J gene: TRBJ1-2; CDR3 length: 14; CDR3 protein: CASREDRGAYGYTF; CDR3 DNA: TGTGCCAGCAGAGAAGACAGGGGGGCCTATGGCTACACCTTC
V gene: TRBV6-5; clone size: once; D gene: NA; J gene: TRBJ2-2; CDR3 length: 12; CDR3 protein: CASSSFTGELFF; CDR3 DNA: TGTGCCAGCAGTTCGTTCACCGGGGAGCTGTTTTTT
V gene: TRBV10-3; clone size: once; D gene: NA; J gene: TRBJ1-4; CDR3 length: 14; CDR3 protein: CAVGGGATNEKLFF; CDR3 DNA: TGTGCCGTCGGTGGGGGAGCAACTAATGAAAAACTGTTTTTT
V gene: TRBV2; clone size: NA; D gene: NA; J gene: TRBJ2-3; CDR3 length: 14; CDR3 protein: CASKKDQGTDTQYF; CDR3 DNA: TGTGCCAGCAAGAAGGACCAGGGCACAGATACGCAGTATTTT
V gene: TRBV7-6; clone size: NA; D gene: NA; J gene: TRBJ2-1; CDR3 length: 15; CDR3 protein: CASSLSWGLYNEQFF; CDR3 DNA: TGTGCCAGCAGCTTAAGTTGGGGGCTTTACAATGAGCAGTTCTTC